This T cell receptor (beta chain) was observed in a study of T cell responses to AZD1222 COVID-19 vaccine. Assay used: immunoSEQ multiplex PCR; TCRdb lists only in-frame clones, some missing. The repertoire has 63,000 or so clones, 65% to 90% of them found once; the top ten carry approximately 19%. Worth noting for this clone: Its matching antigen is unknown.

The CDR3 spans 15 residues. Germline values: CDR1 GTSNPN, CDR2 SVGIG (reference sequence). Trimming at V came to 3 bases and at J to 7 bases, leaving 10 bases not matched to a gene. Study-wide results and limits: Clonal diversity was possibly underestimated, and white British individuals and females predominated among donors. Spike was spanned by vaccine-associated CD4 TCRs, with dominance at 160-218 and 743-854.

This chain uses TRBV30 with TRBJ1-5; 9 bases match TRBD1. The sample in question was peripheral blood, obtained on day 0 of AZD1222 vaccination. The TCR was taken from an adult in good health. CDR3 in amino acids: CAWRIGTGSNQPQHF. CDR3 in DNA: TGTGCCTGGAGGATAGGGACAGGGTCCAACCAGCCCCAGCATTTT.